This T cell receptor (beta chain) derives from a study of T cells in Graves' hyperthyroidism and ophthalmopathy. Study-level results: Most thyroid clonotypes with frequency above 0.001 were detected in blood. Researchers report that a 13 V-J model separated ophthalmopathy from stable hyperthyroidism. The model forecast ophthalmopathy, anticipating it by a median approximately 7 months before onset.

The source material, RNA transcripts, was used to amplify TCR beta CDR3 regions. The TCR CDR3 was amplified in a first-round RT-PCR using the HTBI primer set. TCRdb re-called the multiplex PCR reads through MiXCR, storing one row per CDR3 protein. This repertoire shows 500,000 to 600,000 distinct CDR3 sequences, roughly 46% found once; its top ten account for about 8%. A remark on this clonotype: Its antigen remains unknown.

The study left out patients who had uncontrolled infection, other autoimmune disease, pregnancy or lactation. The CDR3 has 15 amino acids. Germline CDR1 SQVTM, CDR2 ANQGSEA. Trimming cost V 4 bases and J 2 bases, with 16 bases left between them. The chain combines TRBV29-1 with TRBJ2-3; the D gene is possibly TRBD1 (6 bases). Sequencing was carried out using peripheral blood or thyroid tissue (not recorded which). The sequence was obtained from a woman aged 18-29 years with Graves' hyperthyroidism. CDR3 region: CSVVRGPQITDTQYF. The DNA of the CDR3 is TGCAGCGTTGTCAGGGGTCCCCAGATCACAGATACGCAGTATTTT.